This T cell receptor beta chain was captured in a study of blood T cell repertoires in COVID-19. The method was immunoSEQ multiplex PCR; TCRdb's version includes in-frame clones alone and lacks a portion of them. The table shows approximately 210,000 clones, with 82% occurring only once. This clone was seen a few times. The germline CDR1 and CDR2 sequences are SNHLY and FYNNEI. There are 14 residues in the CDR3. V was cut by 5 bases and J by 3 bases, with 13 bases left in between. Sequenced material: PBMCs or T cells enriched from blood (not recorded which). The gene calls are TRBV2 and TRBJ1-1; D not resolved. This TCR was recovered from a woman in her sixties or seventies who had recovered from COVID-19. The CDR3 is CASSIEAVDTEAFF. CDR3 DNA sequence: TGTGCCAGCAGTATAGAAGCCGTGGACACTGAAGCTTTCTTT.